A single sample gave rise to the 9 T cell receptor beta chains below, sequenced in a study of T cells in Graves' hyperthyroidism and ophthalmopathy. Amplification of TCR beta CDR3 regions was performed using RNA transcripts as template. HTBI primers drove first-round RT-PCR of the TCR CDR3. TCRdb re-derived calls from the multiplex PCR reads in MiXCR, one entry per CDR3 protein. The data hold some 510,000 distinct CDR3 sequences, with more than 45% observed a single time. Sequencing was done on a sample of peripheral blood or thyroid tissue (not recorded which). The receptors originated from a young woman with Graves' hyperthyroidism.

This clonotype has a count of ten or more. The chain uses TRBV7-2 and TRBJ1-5; 8 bases line up with TRBD1. The CDR3 extends over 14 amino acids. Germline trimming cut 3 bases from V and 6 bases from J; bases unmatched to any gene: 4. Germline lookup yields CDR1 SGHTA and CDR2 FQGNSA. The CDR3 loop is CASSFGQGGQPQHF. For the CDR3, the DNA is TGTGCCAGCAGCTTCGGACAGGGCGGTCAGCCCCAGCATTTT.

The chain combines TRBV7-9 with TRBJ1-1; no clear D gene. In germline, CDR1 is SEHNR, CDR2 FQNEAQ (reference sequence). The CDR3 is made up of 17 amino acids. V was pared by 1 base and J by 7 bases, with 22 bases between. The CDR3 nucleotides are TGTGCCAGCAGCTTAGACCAGTTGGGTAGAGAGCCTAGTGAAGCTTTCTTT. Translation gives CASSLDQLGREPSEAFF.

The chain carries TRBV25-1 and TRBJ2-5; 7 bases align to TRBD1. The CDR3 extends over 19 amino acids. CDR1 is MGHDK, CDR2 SYGVNS, per germline. The V and J ends lost 1 base and 4 bases, in that order; junction bases with no gene match: 18. The DNA of the CDR3 is TGTGCCAGCAGTGAATCTCGGTCACGGACAGGCGGCCGCGGAGAGACCCAGTACTTC. It encodes CASSESRSRTGGRGETQYF. Full variable domain (outside the CDR3, taken from reference TRBV25-1 and TRBJ2-5): EADIYQTPRYLVIGTGKKITLECSQTMGHDKMYWYQQDPGMELHLIHYSYGVNSTEKGDLSSESTVSRIRTEHFPLTLESARPSHTSQYLCASSESRSRTGGRGETQYFGPGTRLLVL.

The CDR3 nucleotides read TGCAGCGTGACCCTTAGGGGGACCGGGGAGCTGTTTTTT. It translates to CSVTLRGTGELFF. This chain uses TRBV29-1 with TRBJ2-2, with D perhaps TRBD1 (6 bases). Germline CDR1 is SQVTM and CDR2 is ANQGSEA. The CDR3 extends over 13 amino acids. Trimming pared 6 bases from V and 5 bases from J, leaving 13 bases between.

This clonotype was picked up a small number of times. This chain connects TRBV6-1 to TRBJ1-4; possibly TRBD1 for D (6 bases). The V gene lost 4 bases and the J gene lost 6 bases, with 12 bases spanning the gap. This CDR3 is 14 amino acids long. CDR1 and CDR2 (germline): MNHNS, SASEGT. Here the CDR3 DNA reads TGTGCCAGCAGTGCGGGGGCTACCTATGAAAAACTGTTTTTT. Translation: CASSAGATYEKLFF.

For this clonotype: Because the CDR3 is missing its conserved closing phenylalanine or tryptophan, this is likely a read error. It is unclear where the CDR3 begins or ends on the DNA, so no DNA is shown, and the CDR3 is as TCRdb lists it. The rearrangement joins TRBV14 to TRBJ1-2; TRBD1, the table's D call, was not compared with the DNA. Germline loops: CDR1 SGHDN, CDR2 FVKESK. The CDR3 extends over 17 residues, inclusive of both ends. The CDR3 is CASSPGTLFQLTMATQS.

The chain combines TRBV29-1 with TRBJ2-5, with D possibly matching TRBD1 (5 bases). The CDR3 is 12 amino acids. Germline CDR1 is SQVTM and CDR2 is ANQGSEA. CDR3 amino acids: CSYSWGGETQYF. For the CDR3, the DNA is TGCAGTTACTCGTGGGGCGGCGAGACCCAGTACTTC.

V gene TRBV5-4 combines with J gene TRBJ1-2, with 9 positions matching TRBD1. Germline assignment: CDR1 SGHNT and CDR2 YYREEE (reference sequence). The CDR3 contains 15 residues. The V segment lost 6 bases and the J segment 3 bases; nucleotides outside the gene matches: 9. The CDR3 protein is CASKNRQGVDYGYTF. CDR3 nucleotides: TGTGCCAGCAAAAACAGACAGGGGGTCGACTATGGCTACACCTTC. The full variable domain, with the rest looked up from reference TRBV5-4 and TRBJ1-2, is ETGVTQSPTHLIKTRGQQVTLRCSSQSGHNTVSWYQQALGQGPQFIFQYYREEENGRGNFPPRFSGLQFPNYSSELNVNALELDDSALYLCASKNRQGVDYGYTFGSGTRLTVV.

This clonotype appeared many times. The chain joins TRBV2 to TRBJ1-1, with D hard to call. The germline CDR1 and CDR2 sequences are SNHLY and FYNNEI. The CDR3 has 13 amino acids. Trimming pared 7 bases from V and 3 bases from J, leaving 12 bases between. In DNA, the CDR3 is TGTGCCAGCATTCAACAACGGGACACTGAAGCTTTCTTT. It specifies CASIQQRDTEAFF.